The sequence of this T cell receptor beta chain was determined in a study of blood T cell repertoires in COVID-19. Methods used by the authors: It was from reference gene primer amplification that nucleated cell counts were estimated. The table came from immunoSEQ multiplex PCR; TCRdb's copy has only in-frame clones and leaves some out. V and J calls and clone size are those listed in that table; D and trimming were worked out from the DNA. The data show about 26,000 clones, 65% to 90% seen once. CDR1 is DFQATT, CDR2 SNEGSKA, per germline (reference sequence). Deletions cut 3 bases from V and 5 bases from J, with 11 bases between. The CDR3 totals 12 residues.

The sequencing sample was made of peripheral blood. This TCR was sampled from a human donor in a cohort sampled during active COVID-19. This rearrangement joins TRBV20-1 to TRBJ2-7; D ambiguous. In DNA form, the CDR3 reads TGCAGTGCTAGTAGGCAGGCTAACGAGCAGTACTTC. This sequence encodes CSASRQANEQYF.